A selection of T cell receptor beta chains follows, all from one sample in a study of tissue T cells after allogeneic stem cell transplantation. Assay: immunoSEQ multiplex PCR; the TCRdb copy retains only in-frame clones and omits some. The sample holds tens of thousands of clones, less than 90% seen once. The sequences come from blood, collected before transplantation. The receptors here all came from a woman aged 18-49 years who later had graft-versus-host disease after an allogeneic stem cell transplant. Both conserved end residues are part of each CDR3. A D gene is named only where the DNA matches it firmly. Size tells how often a clone was seen (once, few, many) or the class of an expanded clone, and some rows leave it out.

D	V	J	size	length	CDR3	DNA
.	TRBV2	TRBJ1-6	.	16	CASSFDSQKNNSPLHF	TGTGCCAGCAGTTTCGACAGCCAGAAGAATAATTCACCCCTCCACTTT
TRBD1	TRBV19	TRBJ1-4	.	15	CASSWGQGAHEKLFF	TGTGCCAGTAGCTGGGGACAGGGGGCCCATGAAAAACTGTTTTTT
.	TRBV6-5	TRBJ1-2	.	15	CASSYRGAGNYGYTF	TGTGCCAGCAGTTACAGGGGGGCGGGGAACTATGGCTACACCTTC
.	TRBV10-3	TRBJ2-5	.	15	CAISDSRNSQETQYF	TGTGCCATCAGTGATTCTAGAAACAGCCAGGAGACCCAGTACTTC
TRBD1	TRBV20-1	TRBJ1-5	.	16	CSASVQGGFSNQPQHF	TGCAGTGCTAGTGTACAGGGGGGCTTTTCCAATCAGCCCCAGCATTTT
.	TRBV25-1	TRBJ2-1	.	17	CASSESSLLRSYNEQFF	TGTGCCAGCAGTGAATCGTCTTTGTTGCGCTCCTACAATGAGCAGTTCTTC
TRBD1	TRBV6-5	TRBJ1-2	.	15	CASRGDGDRVYGYTF	TGTGCCAGCAGGGGCGATGGGGACAGGGTTTATGGCTACACCTTC
.	TRBV7-2	TRBJ2-5	.	13	CASSLNREETQYF	TGTGCCAGCAGCTTAAACAGGGAAGAGACCCAGTACTTC
TRBD2	TRBV29-1	TRBJ2-4	.	12	CSVGRGGNIQYF	TGCAGCGTTGGCCGGGGGGGAAACATTCAGTACTTC
.	TRBV5-6	TRBJ1-2	.	11	CASSYGVGYTF	TGTGCCAGCAGTTATGGGGTCGGCTACACCTTC
TRBD1	TRBV5-1	TRBJ1-1	.	14	CASRTGTGNDEAFF	TGCGCCAGCAGGACCGGGACAGGGAACGATGAAGCTTTCTTT
TRBD1	TRBV9	TRBJ1-2	.	13	CASSPDRAYGYTF	TGTGCCAGCAGCCCTGACAGGGCCTATGGCTACACCTTC
.	TRBV24-1	TRBJ1-1	.	19	CAPGDIDYRARNLATEAFF	TGTGCCCCCGGCGATATTGATTACAGGGCCCGCAATTTGGCCACTGAAGCTTTCTTT
.	TRBV5-1	TRBJ2-7	.	14	CASSFERGSYEQYF	TGCGCCAGCAGCTTCGAAAGGGGTTCCTACGAGCAGTACTTC
TRBD1	TRBV10-1	TRBJ2-7	.	14	CASSPSDRGYEQYF	TGCGCCAGCAGTCCATCGGACAGGGGCTACGAGCAGTACTTC
TRBD1	TRBV19	TRBJ1-3	.	15	CASGTGRDSGNTIYF	TGTGCCAGTGGGACAGGGCGTGACTCTGGAAACACCATATATTTT
.	TRBV28	TRBJ2-7	.	14	CASSLRTGTIEQYF	TGTGCCAGCAGTTTGCGGACAGGGACTATCGAGCAGTACTTC
.	TRBV27	TRBJ1-6	few	15	CASSLGRNDNSPLHF	TGTGCCAGCAGTTTAGGGAGGAACGATAATTCACCCCTCCACTTT
TRBD2	TRBV4-2	TRBJ2-3	.	16	CASSQELAGGTDTQYF	TGTGCCAGCAGCCAAGAACTAGCGGGGGGAACAGATACGCAGTATTTT
.	TRBV7-9	TRBJ1-1	.	14	CASSLVASNTEAFF	TGTGCCAGCAGCTTAGTCGCCTCGAACACTGAAGCTTTCTTT
.	TRBV6-2/TRBV6-3	TRBJ2-6	.	14	CASSAGSGANVLTF	TGTGCCAGCAGTGCAGGGTCTGGGGCCAACGTCCTGACTTTC
TRBD1	TRBV19	TRBJ2-7	.	14	CATSRDRDPKEQYF	TGTGCCACCTCCCGGGACAGGGACCCCAAGGAGCAGTACTTC
.	TRBV10-3	TRBJ1-5	.	12	CAISGENQPQHF	TGTGCCATCAGTGGGGAAAATCAGCCCCAGCATTTT
.	TRBV11-3	TRBJ2-7	.	14	CASSSTTASYEQYF	TGTGCCAGCAGCTCCACGACAGCCTCCTACGAGCAGTACTTC
.	TRBV19	TRBJ1-2	.	15	CASSIDQVRNYGYTF	TGTGCCAGTAGTATAGATCAGGTCCGGAACTATGGCTACACCTTC
TRBD1	TRBV7-4	TRBJ1-1	.	16	CASSPPGTGKNTEAFF	TGTGCCAGCAGCCCTCCCGGGACAGGAAAGAACACTGAAGCTTTCTTT
TRBD1	TRBV11-2	TRBJ2-4	.	18	CASSLGRGQGAPKNIQYF	TGTGCCAGCAGCTTAGGCAGGGGACAGGGGGCGCCCAAAAACATTCAGTACTTC
.	TRBV5-1	TRBJ1-1	.	15	CASSLSQGRDTEAFF	TGCGCCAGCAGCCTCAGTCAGGGGAGGGACACTGAAGCTTTCTTT
TRBD1	TRBV7-8	TRBJ2-6	.	17	CASSRQGVGPGANVLTF	TGTGCCAGCAGCAGACAGGGAGTTGGACCTGGGGCCAACGTCCTGACTTTC
TRBD2	TRBV27	TRBJ2-3	.	17	CASSGTSGGAGTRWQYF	TGTGCCAGCAGTGGTACTAGCGGGGGGGCCGGGACTCGCTGGCAGTATTTT